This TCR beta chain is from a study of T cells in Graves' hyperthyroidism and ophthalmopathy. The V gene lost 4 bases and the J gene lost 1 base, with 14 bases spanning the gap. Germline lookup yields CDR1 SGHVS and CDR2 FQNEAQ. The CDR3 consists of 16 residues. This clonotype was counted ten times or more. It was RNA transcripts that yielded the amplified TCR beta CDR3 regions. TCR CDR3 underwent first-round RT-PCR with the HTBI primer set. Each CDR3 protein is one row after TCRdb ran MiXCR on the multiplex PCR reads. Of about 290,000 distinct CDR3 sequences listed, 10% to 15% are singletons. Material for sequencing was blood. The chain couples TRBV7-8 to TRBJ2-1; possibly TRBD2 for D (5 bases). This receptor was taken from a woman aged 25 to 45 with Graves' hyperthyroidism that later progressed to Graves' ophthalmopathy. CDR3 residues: CASSSRLAISYNEQFF. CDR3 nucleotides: TGTGCCAGCAGCTCGCGCTTAGCGATTTCCTACAATGAGCAGTTCTTC.